The rows below give T cell receptor beta chains drawn from one sample of a study of blood T cell repertoires in COVID-19. Sequenced by immunoSEQ multiplex PCR; TCRdb stores in-frame clones only, minus some. The sample contains 210,000 or so clones, approximately 85% of which appear only once. Sequenced input: peripheral blood. The source is a man aged 45-65 years with COVID-19, enrolled during active disease. Both conserved end residues are part of each CDR3. Fields, in order: V gene, J gene, CDR3 protein.

V: TRBV7-2
J: TRBJ2-5
CDR3: CASSLGGYQETQYF

V: TRBV3-1/TRBV3-2
J: TRBJ2-7
CDR3: CASSAGIYEQYF

V: TRBV18
J: TRBJ1-1
CDR3: CASSPISGGEAFF

V: TRBV9
J: TRBJ2-3
CDR3: CASSVLQYTDTQYF

V: TRBV6-2/TRBV6-3
J: TRBJ2-3
CDR3: CASSSGTGQYF

V: TRBV7-8
J: TRBJ2-5
CDR3: CASSPSGGQETQYF

V: TRBV29-1
J: TRBJ1-3
CDR3: CSVEMGQGRNTIYF

V: TRBV5-4
J: TRBJ1-2
CDR3: CASSLDAGNYGYTF

V: TRBV7-2
J: TRBJ1-6
CDR3: CASSLTGGGSPLHF

V: TRBV4-1
J: TRBJ2-7
CDR3: CASSQIDRTYEQYF

V: TRBV4-1
J: TRBJ1-2
CDR3: CASSQDSGQGVYGYTF

V: TRBV12-3/TRBV12-4
J: TRBJ1-5
CDR3: CASSTGNNQPQHF

V: TRBV9
J: TRBJ1-5
CDR3: CARRGGGNQPQHF

V: TRBV19
J: TRBJ2-1
CDR3: CASSMRPAGYYNEQFF

V: TRBV6-4
J: TRBJ1-1
CDR3: CASSDSKGTGKNTEAFF

V: TRBV6-6
J: TRBJ1-1
CDR3: CASRTGNTEAFF

V: TRBV19
J: TRBJ1-5
CDR3: CASSTARGREVQPQHF

V: TRBV4-2
J: TRBJ2-3
CDR3: CASNLTGAPRPDTQYF